This TCR beta chain was captured in a study of cytomegalovirus exposure and HLA in healthy donors. With 60 Vbeta and 13 Jbeta primers, the PCR was carried out. Methods used by the authors: Later analysis identified approximately 80 million unique TCR beta chains, about 10 million shared. Data came from immunoSEQ multiplex PCR; TCRdb stores just in-frame clones and leaves some out. V and J calls and clone size follow that table, whereas D and trimming were derived from the DNA. The sample has roughly 150,000 clones; roughly four fifths are singletons. This CDR3 spans 15 amino acids. The V end lost 2 bases, the J end lost 4 bases, and 15 bases lay between the germline ends. CDR1 KGHSH and CDR2 LQKENI come from the germline V gene. This clone was detected only once.

Sequences were obtained from PBMCs. This receptor was taken from a man aged 18-30 years in good health and CMV-seronegative. The chain couples TRBV18 to TRBJ2-7; D is perhaps TRBD2 (6 bases). CDR3 amino acids: CASSPGTRRAYEQYF. In nucleotides, the CDR3 is TGTGCCAGCTCACCAGGGACCAGGAGGGCGTACGAGCAGTACTTC.